Shown below are 13 T cell receptor beta chains from a single sample sequenced in a study of T cell responses to AZD1222 COVID-19 vaccine (dated by TCRdb to the early 2020s). The label giving this sample's time point can be read as: baseline before first vaccination. The library was made by the immunoSEQ multiplex PCR assay. The source is immuneACCESS, and TCRdb retained only in-frame sequences with V and J called. Part of the clones is not carried over; for the studies checked, unresolved V genes explain less than half of this, and the remainder is unexplained. Present in this sample are around 150,000 clones, 94% of which were seen just once. The biggest ten clones account for about 0.6% of the sample. Sequencing was performed on peripheral blood, taken on day 0 of AZD1222 vaccination. The receptors were sampled from an adult in good health.

The genes are TRBV18 and TRBJ1-1; no firm D call. V was clipped by 6 bases and J by 1 base, with 9 bases between them. This CDR3 is built from 13 residues. Germline V gene sequence: CDR1 KGHSH, CDR2 LQKENI. CDR3 in amino acids: CASSPRQNTEAFF. DNA of the CDR3: TGTGCCAGCTCGCCGCGACAGAACACTGAAGCTTTCTTT.

The chain links TRBV10-1 to TRBJ2-2, with TRBD2 as a possible D gene (6 bases). Trimming took 5 bases from V and 7 from J, leaving 11 bases between them. The CDR3 has 13 residues. The germline gives CDR1 WNHNN, CDR2 SYGVQD (reference sequence). Here the CDR3 reads CASSLLAGGELFF. CDR3 DNA: TGCGCCAGCAGTTTACTAGCTGGCGGGGAGCTGTTTTTT.

The J gene is TRBJ1-6, the V gene TRBV9, with D unclear. The V and J ends lost 0 bases and 16 bases respectively, with 14 bases between them. Germline CDR1 and CDR2: SGDLS and YYNGEE. CDR3 length equals 13 residues. The CDR3 sequence is CASSVAARDDLHF. DNA for the CDR3: TGTGCCAGCAGCGTAGCCGCGAGAGATGATCTCCACTTT.

The gene calls are TRBV20-1 and TRBJ1-2, with D uncertain. CDR3 length: 12 amino acids. Germline-derived CDR1 and CDR2 are DFQATT and SNEGSKA (reference sequence). V was shortened by 3 bases and J by 2 bases, with 7 bases between the two germline ends. CDR3 coding DNA: TGCAGTGCTAGTTGGCGGAACTATGGCTACACCTTC. Residues: CSASWRNYGYTF.

The chain recombines TRBV7-2 with TRBJ2-7; D is perhaps TRBD1 or TRBD2 (5 bases each). Trimming left V 4 bases short and J 3 bases short, with 13 bases between. Germline loops: CDR1 SGHTA, CDR2 FQGNSA. The CDR3 is 14 residues long. The CDR3 reads CASSSPGTNYEQYF. The CDR3 DNA sequence: TGTGCCAGCAGCTCCCCAGGGACCAACTACGAGCAGTACTTC. Full variable domain (remainder filled in from reference TRBV7-2 and TRBJ2-7): GAGVSQSPSNKVTEKGKDVELRCDPISGHTALYWYRQSLGQGLEFLIYFQGNSAPDKSGLPSDRFSAERTGGSVSTLTIQRTQQEDSAVYLCASSSPGTNYEQYFGPGTRLTVT.

The rearrangement joins TRBV7-2 to TRBJ2-3, with D possibly matching TRBD2 (6 bases). Trimming left V 5 bases short and J 4 bases short, with 19 bases between. The CDR3 spans 16 residues. Germline values: CDR1 SGHTA, CDR2 FQGNSA. The CDR3 DNA reads as TGTGCCAGCAGCCCCAGACTAGTGGGGTCCGCAGATACGCAGTATTTT. Translation: CASSPRLVGSADTQYF. Full variable domain (remainder filled in from reference TRBV7-2 and TRBJ2-3): GAGVSQSPSNKVTEKGKDVELRCDPISGHTALYWYRQSLGQGLEFLIYFQGNSAPDKSGLPSDRFSAERTGGSVSTLTIQRTQQEDSAVYLCASSPRLVGSADTQYFGPGTRLTVL.

The chain has TRBV29-1 and TRBJ1-1; D unclear. Between the trimmed V and J ends, which lost 5 bases and 2 bases, there was a span of 9 bases. This CDR3 is built from 12 residues. From germline, CDR1 is SQVTM and CDR2 ANQGSEA. CDR3 nucleotide sequence: TGCAGCGTTCCGTCCGGCAACACTGAAGCTTTCTTT. Translation gives CSVPSGNTEAFF.

The chain couples TRBV11-2 to TRBJ1-6; D call uncertain. This CDR3 region has 13 residues. The germline CDR1 and CDR2 sequences are SGHAT and FQNNGV. Trimming stripped 0 bases from V and 10 bases from J, with 7 bases between. The CDR3 reads CASSLDIWSPLHF. CDR3 coding DNA: TGTGCCAGCAGCTTAGATATATGGTCACCCCTCCACTTT.

The chain is built from TRBV25-1 and TRBJ2-2; D call uncertain. Germline CDR1 and CDR2: MGHDK and SYGVNS. This CDR3 region has 13 residues. The V end was cut by 7 bases, the J end by 2 bases, with 8 bases between. CDR3 coding DNA: TGTGCCAGCATCGGTCAAAACACCGGGGAGCTGTTTTTT. It encodes CASIGQNTGELFF.

The sample holds one count of this clone. The chain combines TRBV4-1 with TRBJ2-3; a possible D gene is TRBD2 (6 bases). V shed 4 bases and J shed 2 bases, with 25 bases lying between them. CDR3 size: 19 residues. Germline V gene lookup returns CDR1 MGHRA and CDR2 YSYEKL. CDR3 in DNA: TGCGCCAGCAGCCTGCTGGGGGGAGGACTGACCCTATTCACAGATACGCAGTATTTT. As protein: CASSLLGGGLTLFTDTQYF.

The chain joins TRBV5-1 to TRBJ2-7, with 12 bases identical to TRBD1. The CDR3 length is 14 residues. Trimming removed 2 bases from V and 6 bases from J; junction bases left unmatched: 3. Per germline, CDR1 SGHRS and CDR2 YFSETQ. CDR3 in DNA: TGCGCCAGCAGCTTTTGGGACAGGGGGCTCGAGCAGTACTTC. Its translation is CASSFWDRGLEQYF.

The chain recombines TRBV19 with TRBJ1-4, with D possibly TRBD1 on 6 matching bases. Germline lookup yields CDR1 LNHDA and CDR2 SQIVND (reference sequence). This CDR3 region has 18 residues. Trimming stripped 4 bases from V and 8 bases from J, with 26 bases between. CDR3 loop: CASSTGSVGWGAGEKLFF. In nucleotides, the CDR3 is TGTGCCAGTAGTACGGGGTCGGTTGGATGGGGGGCAGGAGAAAAACTGTTTTTT.

This clone was seen only once. The V call is TRBV6-5, the J call TRBJ2-3, with D perhaps TRBD1 or TRBD2 (5 bases each). Germline lookup yields CDR1 MNHEY and CDR2 SVGAGI. CDR3 size: 14 residues. V was shortened by 9 bases and J by 1 base, with 14 bases between the two germline ends. This CDR3 reads CASNPWDRTDTQYF. The CDR3 nucleotides are TGTGCCAGTAACCCATGGGACCGCACAGATACGCAGTATTTT.